Below are 15 T cell receptor beta chains sequenced from a single sample in a study of PD-1 blockade in classical Hodgkin lymphoma. TCRdb keeps only in-frame clones here, not all; method: immunoSEQ multiplex PCR. Of more than 7,000 clones listed, 86% are singletons. Every patient was affected by relapse after autologous stem cell transplantation, while exposure to brentuximab vedotin was not uniform. It was by magnetic negative selection that CD8+ T cells were isolated from thawed PBMCs. The input for sequencing was CD8+ T cells from blood, taken at baseline. Source of these receptors: a human donor with classical Hodgkin lymphoma.

This clone is medium-sized in the sample. This same CDR3 is encoded by further DNA sequences in the sample. V gene TRBV10-2 combines with J gene TRBJ1-5; the D is unclear. Germline CDR1 and CDR2: WSHSY and SAAADI. The V end was cut by 0 bases, the J end by 1 base, with 10 bases between. The CDR3 has 16 amino acids. CDR3 bases: TGCGCCAGCAGTGAGTCGCCGGGTAACAGCAATCAGCCCCAGCATTTT. As protein: CASSESPGNSNQPQHF.

CDR3 sequence (DNA): TGCAGCGTTGAAGCGGCCAAGGACCAGGGGTGGAACTATGGCTACACCTTC. This encodes CSVEAAKDQGWNYGYTF. The rearrangement uses TRBV29-1 and TRBJ1-2; D is possibly TRBD1 (6 bases). This CDR3 spans 17 amino acids. V was trimmed by 1 base and J by 2 bases, leaving 20 bases between them. Germline assignment: CDR1 SQVTM and CDR2 ANQGSEA.

This chain connects TRBV9 to TRBJ2-3; tentative D call: TRBD2 (5 bases). Germline CDR1 and CDR2: SGDLS and YYNGEE. The CDR3 consists of 15 residues. Trimming took off 6 bases at V and 3 bases at J, with 17 bases between the two ends. CDR3: CASTPEELATDTQYF. The DNA of the CDR3 is TGTGCCAGCACGCCTGAGGAGCTAGCAACAGATACGCAGTATTTT.

V usage is TRBV27 and J usage is TRBJ2-5; TRBD1 matches 7 bases. The J call is doubtful: the DNA matches TRBJ2-7 better. This CDR3 spans 14 amino acids. Germline CDR1 MNHEY, CDR2 SMNVEV (reference sequence). The CDR3 coding sequence is TGTGCCAGCAGTCGGACAGGTTATGACTACGAGCAGTACTTC. This sequence encodes CASSRTGYDYEQYF.

The chain carries TRBV14 and TRBJ1-1, with D perhaps matching TRBD1 (5 bases). V lost 0 bases and J 3 bases, leaving 14 bases between the germline ends. Germline assignment: CDR1 SGHDN and CDR2 FVKESK. The CDR3 sequence is 16 residues long. CDR3 region: CASSQDPPRADTEAFF. The CDR3 coding sequence is TGTGCCAGCAGCCAAGATCCCCCCAGGGCGGACACTGAAGCTTTCTTT.

The chain combines TRBV5-4 with TRBJ2-5; TRBD2 agrees at 7 bases. This CDR3 is 15 amino acids long. The J segment lost 3 bases and the V segment lost 4 bases, leaving 9 bases of the junction unmatched. Germline V gene lookup returns CDR1 SGHNT and CDR2 YYREEE (reference sequence). The CDR3 DNA reads TGTGCCAGCAGCATACAGCGGGAACAAAAAGAGACCCAGTACTTC. It translates to CASSIQREQKETQYF.

This clone was observed once. V gene TRBV4-1 combines with J gene TRBJ2-7, with TRBD1 identical over 10 bases. V shed 0 bases and J 3 bases; nucleotides not matched to a gene: 5. CDR1 MGHRA and CDR2 YSYEKL come from the germline V gene. There are 16 residues in the CDR3. The CDR3 sequence is CASSQDRTGGNYEQYF. DNA for the CDR3: TGCGCCAGCAGCCAAGATAGGACAGGGGGGAACTACGAGCAGTACTTC.

In DNA form, the CDR3 reads TGTGCCAGCAGCTTAGGAGGGGGGGGCGTCTACGAGCAGTACTTC. Encoded protein: CASSLGGGGVYEQYF. The chain links TRBV7-6 to TRBJ2-7; D perhaps matches TRBD2 (7 bases). CDR3 length equals 15 residues. Germline V lookup: CDR1 SGHVS, CDR2 FNYEAQ. The ends were cut back, 1 base at V and 3 bases at J, with 13 bases in the middle.

V usage is TRBV29-1 and J usage is TRBJ2-1; 8 positions agree with TRBD2. This CDR3 region has 16 residues. Trimming took 4 bases from V and 2 from J; bases not matched to a gene: 10. Per germline, CDR1 SQVTM and CDR2 ANQGSEA. CDR3 bases: TGCAGCGTTGGAGCGACCGCGGGAGGCCCCTACAATGAGCAGTTCTTC. This encodes CSVGATAGGPYNEQFF.

This rearrangement joins TRBV19 to TRBJ1-4; D call uncertain. The germline gives CDR1 LNHDA, CDR2 SQIVND (reference sequence). The V end lost 7 bases, the J end lost 0 bases, and 15 bases lay between the germline ends. This CDR3 is 16 amino acids long. Here the CDR3 DNA reads TGTGCCAGTACCACTGGGAGCAGTGCAACTAATGAAAAACTGTTTTTT. Amino acid sequence: CASTTGSSATNEKLFF.

The gene calls are TRBV19 and TRBJ1-2, with D perhaps TRBD1 (6 bases). The CDR3 is 15 amino acids. V lost 6 bases to trimming and J lost 2 bases, with 16 bases between them. Germline V gene data show CDR1 as LNHDA and CDR2 as SQIVND (reference sequence). The CDR3 bases are TGTGCCAGTAGCCGAAACAGGGAGATGAACTATGGCTACACCTTC. This translates into CASSRNREMNYGYTF.

This chain links TRBV7-9 with TRBJ2-3; no reliable D call. This CDR3 has 16 residues. Germline assignment: CDR1 SEHNR and CDR2 FQNEAQ (reference sequence). V lost 2 bases and J lost 0, with 12 bases in between. Written as DNA, the CDR3 is TGTGCCAGCAGCTTATTATGGTCTTCTAGCACAGATACGCAGTATTTT. It codes for CASSLLWSSSTDTQYF. Complete variable domain (other parts from reference TRBV7-9 and TRBJ2-3): DTGVSQNPRHKITKRGQNVTFRCDPISEHNRLYWYRQTLGQGPEFLTYFQNEAQLEKSRLLSDRFSAERPKGSFSTLEIQRTEQGDSAMYLCASSLLWSSSTDTQYFGPGTRLTVL.

The chain joins TRBV19 to TRBJ1-5; possibly TRBD1 for D (5 bases). Germline V gene data show CDR1 as LNHDA and CDR2 as SQIVND (reference sequence). The CDR3 is 16 residues long. The V end lost 6 bases, the J end lost 3 bases, and 18 bases lay between the germline ends. In nucleotides, the CDR3 is TGTGCCAGTAGCCCGAGGGACGCTTCTCCCAATCAGCCCCAGCATTTT. Its translation: CASSPRDASPNQPQHF.

This chain joins TRBV7-6 and TRBJ2-2; maybe TRBD1 (6 bases). CDR3 length equals 17 residues. Trimming stripped 2 bases from V and 3 bases from J, with 16 bases between. Germline V gives CDR1 SGHVS, CDR2 FNYEAQ. The CDR3 region has the DNA TGTGCCAGCAGCTTAAGAAAGGGGGAAGGGGACACCGGGGAGCTGTTTTTT. This codes for CASSLRKGEGDTGELFF.

The chain carries TRBV28 and TRBJ1-5, with a possible D match to TRBD1 (6 bases). There are 16 residues in the CDR3. V shed 1 base and J shed 3 bases, with 13 bases lying between them. Germline CDR1 is MDHEN and CDR2 is SYDVKM. CDR3 loop: CASSLFPGAANQPQHF. CDR3 DNA sequence: TGTGCCAGCAGTTTATTCCCGGGGGCCGCCAATCAGCCCCAGCATTTT.